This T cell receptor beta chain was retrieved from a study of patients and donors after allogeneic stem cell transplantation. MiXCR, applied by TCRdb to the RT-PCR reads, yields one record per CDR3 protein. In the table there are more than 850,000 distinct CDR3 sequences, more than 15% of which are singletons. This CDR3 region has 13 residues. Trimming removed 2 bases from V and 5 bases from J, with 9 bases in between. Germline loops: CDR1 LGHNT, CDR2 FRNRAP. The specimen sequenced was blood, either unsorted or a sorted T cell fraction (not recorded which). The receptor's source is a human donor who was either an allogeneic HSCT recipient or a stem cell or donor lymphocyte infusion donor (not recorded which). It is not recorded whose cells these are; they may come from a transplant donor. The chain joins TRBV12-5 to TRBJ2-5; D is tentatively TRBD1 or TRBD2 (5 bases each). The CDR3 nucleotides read TGTGCTAGTGGTTTGTCAGGGACGGAGACCCAGTACTTC. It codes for CASGLSGTETQYF.